This is a list of T cell receptor beta chains from one sample in a study of ipilimumab plus nivolumab after autologous stem cell transplantation. The assay was immunoSEQ multiplex PCR, and TCRdb's table has in-frame clones only and misses some. The sample has 15,000 to 20,000 clones, about 80% seen once; the top ten hold under 25%. Sequences were derived from PBMCs, sampled in a trial of ipilimumab plus nivolumab as post-transplant consolidation. Receptors were obtained from a male donor with diffuse large B-cell lymphoma. The CDR3 runs from the conserved cysteine through the conserved F or W. A D gene is named only where the DNA matches it firmly. Only part of the rows carry a size: once, few, many, or a class if the clone is expanded.

TRBD1	16	TRBV6-5	-	TRBJ1-2	CASSYSIAGQGYGYTF	TGTGCCAGCAGTTACTCGATAGCGGGACAGGGATATGGCTACACCTTC
-	13	TRBV10-3	-	TRBJ2-2	CAIAGSNTGELFF	TGTGCCATCGCGGGGTCGAACACCGGGGAGCTGTTTTTT
-	14	TRBV19	-	TRBJ2-1	CASSIGHLYNEQFF	TGTGCCAGTAGTATAGGGCACCTCTACAATGAGCAGTTCTTC
-	16	TRBV7-8	-	TRBJ1-4	CASSLATGRTNEKLFF	TGTGCCAGCAGCTTAGCGACGGGGCGGACTAATGAAAAACTGTTTTTT
-	13	TRBV7-9	-	TRBJ2-2	CASSLLGAGELFF	TGTGCCAGCAGCTTACTGGGTGCCGGGGAGCTGTTTTTT
TRBD2	15	TRBV7-6	few	TRBJ2-1	CASSLTSGGANEQFF	TGTGCCAGCAGCCTGACTAGCGGGGGGGCAAATGAGCAGTTCTTC
-	12	TRBV5-4	-	TRBJ2-3	CASSLARDTQYF	TGTGCCAGCAGCTTGGCCAGAGATACGCAGTATTTT
TRBD1	16	TRBV4-3	-	TRBJ1-6	CASSQEDRGSSSPLHF	TGCGCCAGCAGCCAGGAAGACAGGGGCTCGAGTTCACCCCTCCACTTT
-	16	TRBV5-1	-	TRBJ1-6	CASSTTGKGENSPLHF	TGCGCCAGCAGCACGACAGGAAAGGGCGAAAATTCACCCCTCCACTTT
-	15	TRBV11-2	-	TRBJ2-7	CASSLEYSGLAEQYF	TGTGCCAGCAGCTTAGAATATTCAGGTTTAGCCGAGCAGTACTTC
-	12	TRBV6-6	-	TRBJ2-7	CASSRQVYEQYF	TGTGCCAGCAGTCGACAGGTTTACGAGCAGTACTTC
TRBD1	15	TRBV7-2	-	TRBJ2-7	CASSSRTGGFNEQYF	TGTGCCAGCAGCTCCCGGACAGGGGGCTTTAACGAGCAGTACTTC
-	14	TRBV7-2	-	TRBJ2-5	CASSLVVYQETQYF	TGTGCCAGCAGCTTAGTGGTGTACCAAGAGACCCAGTACTTC
TRBD1	13	TRBV27	medium-sized	TRBJ1-2	CASSPTGRYGYTF	TGTGCCAGCAGCCCGACAGGGAGGTATGGCTACACCTTC
TRBD1	15	TRBV4-1	-	TRBJ2-7	CASSQVNRGLREQYF	TGCGCCAGCAGCCAAGTAAACAGGGGCCTTAGGGAGCAGTACTTC
-	15	TRBV6-6	-	TRBJ1-5	CASSYSGGEDQPQHF	TGTGCCAGCAGTTATTCGGGGGGCGAGGATCAGCCCCAGCATTTT
-	14	TRBV7-2	-	TRBJ1-4	CASSLGGFGEKLFF	TGTGCCAGCAGCTTGGGGGGGTTTGGTGAAAAACTGTTTTTT
-	14	TRBV6-5	-	TRBJ2-5	CASSFGGPQETQYF	TGTGCCAGCAGCTTCGGGGGGCCCCAAGAGACCCAGTACTTC
-	18	TRBV15	once	TRBJ2-2	CATSPHTGSTLYTGELFF	TGTGCCACCAGCCCACACACGGGGTCCACCCTTTACACCGGGGAGCTGTTTTTT
-	15	TRBV7-2	-	TRBJ1-5	CASSLVTSSNQPQHF	TGTGCCAGCAGCTTAGTAACCAGTAGCAATCAGCCCCAGCATTTT
-	15	TRBV27	-	TRBJ2-7	CASSLSRQEYYEQYF	TGTGCCAGCAGTTTATCGAGGCAGGAATATTACGAGCAGTACTTC
-	13	TRBV15	once	TRBJ1-5	CATSRDWDQPQHF	TGTGCCACCAGCAGAGATTGGGATCAGCCCCAGCATTTT
-	14	TRBV19	-	TRBJ2-7	CASSISVRSYEQYF	TGTGCCAGTAGTATTTCGGTCAGGTCTTACGAGCAGTACTTC
-	18	TRBV7-6	-	TRBJ1-6	CASSLLPPRGAGNSPLHF	TGTGCCAGCAGCTTACTGCCACCCCGGGGGGCGGGTAATTCACCCCTCCACTTT
TRBD2	19	TRBV7-2	-	TRBJ2-1	CASSLRGFASGGIYNEQFF	TGTGCCAGCAGCTTAAGGGGTTTTGCTAGCGGGGGGATTTACAATGAGCAGTTCTTC
-	19	TRBV5-1	few	TRBJ2-5	CASSSFGGRAGPSQETQYF	TGCGCCAGCAGCTCCTTCGGTGGGAGAGCGGGCCCTTCACAAGAGACCCAGTACTTC
-	17	TRBV4-1	-	TRBJ1-5	CASSQEMIRTINQPQHF	TGCGCCAGCAGCCAAGAAATGATTCGAACAATCAATCAGCCCCAGCATTTT
-	15	TRBV7-6	-	TRBJ2-7	CASSLSSLGSLEQYF	TGTGCCAGCAGCTTATCGTCTCTAGGCTCCCTCGAGCAGTACTTC
TRBD1	16	TRBV5-1	-	TRBJ2-5	CASSDGQGSSMETQYF	TGCGCCAGCAGCGACGGACAGGGAAGTTCAATGGAGACCCAGTACTTC
-	14	TRBV28	-	TRBJ1-2	CASSITDSNYGYTF	TGTGCCAGCAGTATAACGGACAGTAACTATGGCTACACCTTC
-	15	TRBV5-4	-	TRBJ1-6	CASSLLGEYNSPLHF	TGTGCCAGCAGCCTCTTAGGGGAGTATAATTCACCCCTCCACTTT
TRBD2	20	TRBV4-1	few	TRBJ2-1	CASSQDGPGNLAGLYNEQFF	TGCGCCAGCAGCCAAGATGGGCCAGGGAACTTAGCGGGGCTTTACAATGAGCAGTTCTTC
TRBD1	15	TRBV7-9	-	TRBJ1-4	CASSSQGAVNEKLFF	TGTGCCAGCAGCTCGCAGGGGGCCGTGAATGAAAAACTGTTTTTT
-	13	TRBV6-1	-	TRBJ1-5	CASSGEFNQPQHF	TGTGCCAGCAGTGGGGAGTTCAATCAGCCCCAGCATTTT
TRBD1	15	TRBV2	-	TRBJ1-2	CASSERQGENYGYTF	TGTGCCAGCAGTGAAAGGCAGGGGGAAAACTATGGCTACACCTTC
-	13	TRBV21-1	-	TRBJ1-4	CASSENVCEKLFF	TGTGCCAGCAGCGAAAACGTTTGCGAAAAACTGTTTTTT
-	13	TRBV6-1	once	TRBJ2-7	CASSRTASYEQYF	TGTGCCAGTTCAAGGACAGCTTCCTACGAGCAGTACTTC
-	17	TRBV11-2	-	TRBJ2-7	CASSFFGVRRPAYEQYF	TGTGCCAGCAGCTTTTTCGGGGTGCGCAGGCCAGCCTACGAGCAGTACTTC
TRBD2	15	TRBV6-5	few	TRBJ2-1	CASSPGTSNGNEQFF	TGTGCCAGCAGTCCCGGGACTAGCAACGGCAATGAGCAGTTCTTC
-	15	TRBV7-9	-	TRBJ2-3	CASSSLTGATDTQYF	TGTGCCAGCAGCTCTCTGACAGGAGCCACAGATACGCAGTATTTT
-	14	TRBV28	-	TRBJ2-5	CASSLFQGIQTQYF	TGTGCCAGCAGTTTATTCCAGGGGATTCAGACCCAGTACTTC
-	13	TRBV19	-	TRBJ2-1	CASSMLGYNEQFF	TGTGCCAGTAGTATGCTGGGCTACAATGAGCAGTTCTTC
TRBD1	14	TRBV5-1	once	TRBJ1-4	CASSPGTGYEKLFF	TGCGCCAGCAGCCCCGGGACAGGGTATGAAAAACTGTTTTTT
-	14	TRBV6-5	-	TRBJ1-6	CASSPGTFVRTLHF	TGTGCCAGCAGTCCCGGGACCTTTGTGAGGACCCTCCACTTT
-	18	TRBV14	once	TRBJ2-1	CASSPHGRTGSSYNEQFF	TGTGCCAGCAGCCCTCACGGGAGGACAGGGAGCTCCTACAATGAGCAGTTCTTC
-	15	TRBV7-6	-	TRBJ2-3	CASSLEAFPTDTQYF	TGTGCCAGCAGCCTAGAGGCGTTTCCCACAGATACGCAGTATTTT
-	16	TRBV5-1	-	TRBJ2-3	CASSSTPPSSTDTQYF	TGCGCCAGCAGCTCAACACCCCCCAGCAGCACAGATACGCAGTATTTT
-	16	TRBV7-5	-	TRBJ2-1	CVRSLGLAGGVDEQFF	TGTGTCAGAAGCTTAGGGCTAGCGGGGGGCGTCGATGAGCAGTTCTTC
TRBD1	14	TRBV11-2	-	TRBJ2-7	CASSPTTGIDEQYF	TGTGCCAGCAGCCCGACGACAGGGATTGACGAGCAGTACTTC
-	14	TRBV5-7	-	TRBJ2-5	CASRPGHLQETQYF	TGTGCCAGCAGGCCGGGACACCTTCAAGAGACCCAGTACTTC
-	11	TRBV28	-	TRBJ2-7	CASSIGYEQYF	TGTGCCAGCAGCATAGGGTACGAGCAGTACTTC
TRBD2	17	TRBV27	-	TRBJ2-5	CASRTGTSPRGRETQYF	TGTGCCAGCCGGACCGGGACTAGCCCCAGAGGACGAGAGACCCAGTACTTC
TRBD1	14	TRBV2	few	TRBJ1-1	CASSVLGGMTEAFF	TGTGCCAGCAGTGTTTTAGGGGGCATGACTGAAGCTTTCTTT
-	10	TRBV21-1	-	TRBJ2-7	CASRTYEQYF	TGTGCCAGCAGGACCTACGAGCAGTACTTC
-	15	TRBV19	-	TRBJ2-7	CASSISRATTDEQYF	TGTGCCAGTAGTATATCCCGGGCCACGACAGACGAGCAGTACTTC
TRBD1	19	TRBV19	-	TRBJ2-1	CASSPIWDREGAYNLGQFF	TGTGCCAGTAGCCCCATCTGGGACAGGGAAGGAGCGTACAATCTTGGGCAGTTCTTC
TRBD1	16	TRBV5-1	-	TRBJ2-7	CASSETGTGRYYEQYF	TGCGCCAGCAGCGAGACCGGGACAGGGCGTTATTACGAGCAGTACTTC
-	14	TRBV10-3	-	TRBJ1-4	CATAYGGQGEKLFF	TGTGCCACCGCGTACGGGGGTCAAGGAGAAAAACTGTTTTTT
-	14	TRBV21-1	-	TRBJ1-1	CASSPGQGFTEAFF	TGTGCCAGCAGCCCAGGACAGGGGTTCACTGAAGCTTTCTTT
TRBD1	16	TRBV28	few	TRBJ1-3	CASSPPDRERGNTIYF	TGTGCCAGCAGTCCACCCGACAGGGAAAGGGGAAACACCATATATTTT